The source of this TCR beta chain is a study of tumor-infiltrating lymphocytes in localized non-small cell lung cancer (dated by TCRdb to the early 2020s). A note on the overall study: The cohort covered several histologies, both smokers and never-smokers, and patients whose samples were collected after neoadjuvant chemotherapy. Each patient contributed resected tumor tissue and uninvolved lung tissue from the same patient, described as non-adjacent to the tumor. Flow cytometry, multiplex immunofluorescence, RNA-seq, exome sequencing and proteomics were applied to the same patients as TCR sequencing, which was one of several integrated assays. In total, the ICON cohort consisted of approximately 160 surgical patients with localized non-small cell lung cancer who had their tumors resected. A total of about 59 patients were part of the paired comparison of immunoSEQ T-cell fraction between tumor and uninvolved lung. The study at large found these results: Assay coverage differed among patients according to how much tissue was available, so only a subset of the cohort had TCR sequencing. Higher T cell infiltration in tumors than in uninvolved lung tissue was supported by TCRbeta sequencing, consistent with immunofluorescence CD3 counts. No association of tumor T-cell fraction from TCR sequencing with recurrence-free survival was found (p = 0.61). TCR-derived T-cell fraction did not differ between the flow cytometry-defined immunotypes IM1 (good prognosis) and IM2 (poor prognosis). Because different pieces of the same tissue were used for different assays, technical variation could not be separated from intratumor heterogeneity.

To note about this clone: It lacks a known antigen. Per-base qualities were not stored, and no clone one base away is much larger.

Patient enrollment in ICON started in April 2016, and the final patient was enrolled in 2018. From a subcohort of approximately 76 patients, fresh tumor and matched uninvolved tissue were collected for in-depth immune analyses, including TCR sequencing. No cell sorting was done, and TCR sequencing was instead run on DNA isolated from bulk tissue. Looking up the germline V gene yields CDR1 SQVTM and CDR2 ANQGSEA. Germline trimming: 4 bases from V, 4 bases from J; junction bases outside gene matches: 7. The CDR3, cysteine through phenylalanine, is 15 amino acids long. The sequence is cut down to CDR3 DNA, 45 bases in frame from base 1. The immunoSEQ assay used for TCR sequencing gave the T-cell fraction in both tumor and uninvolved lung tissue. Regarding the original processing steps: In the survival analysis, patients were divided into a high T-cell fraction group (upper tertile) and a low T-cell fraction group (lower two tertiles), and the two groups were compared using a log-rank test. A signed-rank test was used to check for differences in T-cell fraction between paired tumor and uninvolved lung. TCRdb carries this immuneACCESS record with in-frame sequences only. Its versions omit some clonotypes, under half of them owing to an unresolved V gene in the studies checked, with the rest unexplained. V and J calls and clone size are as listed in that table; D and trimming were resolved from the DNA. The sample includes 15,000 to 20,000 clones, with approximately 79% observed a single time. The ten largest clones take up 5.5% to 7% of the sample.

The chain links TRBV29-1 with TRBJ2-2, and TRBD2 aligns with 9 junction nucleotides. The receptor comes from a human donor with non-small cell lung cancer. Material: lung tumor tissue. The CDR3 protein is CSVGKAGGFTGELFF. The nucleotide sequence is TGCAGCGTTGGAAAAGCGGGAGGTTTCACCGGGGAGCTGTTTTTT.